The 2 T cell receptor beta chains in this list originate from one sample, sequenced in a study of blood T cell repertoires in COVID-19. The protocol was immunoSEQ multiplex PCR, while the TCRdb copy is restricted to in-frame clones and leaves out a portion. This table holds approximately 19,000 clones, nearly 90% found once. Sequenced input: peripheral blood. The receptors derive from a human donor in a cohort sampled during active COVID-19. The donor label of this sample is uncertain.

The V and J genes are TRBV3-1 (or the pseudogene TRBV3-2) and TRBJ1-1; 8 bases are shared with TRBD1. With V trimmed by 5 bases and J by 6 bases, 8 bases remained unmatched. The CDR3 loop spans 14 amino acids. CDR1 and CDR2 (germline): LGHDT, YNNKEL (reference sequence). Written as DNA, the CDR3 is TGTGCCAGCAGCGCACGAGACAGGGGTGCTGAAGCTTTCTTT. Protein product: CASSARDRGAEAFF.

This chain joins TRBV18 and TRBJ1-1; TRBD1 might be the D (6 bases). Germline-derived CDR1 and CDR2 are KGHSH and LQKENI. The CDR3 is 14 residues long. Trimming cost V 2 bases and J 3 bases, with 10 bases left between them. The chain's CDR3 is CASSPSTGHTEAFF. The CDR3 nucleotides read TGTGCCAGCTCACCATCCACAGGGCACACTGAAGCTTTCTTT.